Presented here are 17 T cell receptor beta chains from one specimen sequenced in a study of patients and donors after allogeneic stem cell transplantation. TCRdb analysed the RT-PCR reads with MiXCR anew, one entry per CDR3 protein. The sample holds about a million distinct CDR3 sequences, over 15% seen once. Sequencing used blood, either unsorted or a sorted T cell fraction (not recorded which). The receptors originated from a human donor who was either an allogeneic HSCT recipient or a stem cell or donor lymphocyte infusion donor (not recorded which). It is not recorded whose cells these are; they may come from a transplant donor.

This clonotype was found a few times. This chain connects TRBV5-1 to TRBJ2-7; a weak D match, TRBD2 (6 bases). CDR1 and CDR2 (germline): SGHRS, YFSETQ. The CDR3 is 15 residues long. V lost 0 bases, J lost 3 bases, and 13 bases lay in between. The CDR3, as DNA: TGCGCCAGCAGCTTGGCCGGGAGCGATCTCTACGAGCAGTACTTC. This codes for CASSLAGSDLYEQYF. The full variable domain, in which reference TRBV5-1 and TRBJ2-7 provide the parts outside the CDR3, is KAGVTQTPRYLIKTRGQQVTLSCSPISGHRSVSWYQQTPGQGLQFLFEYFSETQRNKGNFPGRFSGRQFSNSRSEMNVSTLELGDSALYLCASSLAGSDLYEQYFGPGTRLTVT.

This clonotype was counted a few times. The chain employs TRBV7-2 and TRBJ1-1, with D maybe TRBD1 (5 bases). The CDR3 runs 15 residues. Germline V gives CDR1 SGHTA, CDR2 FQGNSA. The V end was cut by 5 bases, the J end by 6 bases, with 19 bases between. The CDR3 DNA sequence: TGTGCCAGCAGCCTAAAAAGGGACCAGGGCCCTGAAGCTTTCTTT. Residues: CASSLKRDQGPEAFF.

The chain couples TRBV4-3 to TRBJ2-7; D might be TRBD1 (6 bases). The V gene lost 3 bases and the J gene lost 2 bases, with 14 bases spanning the gap. The CDR3 loop spans 15 amino acids. Germline V gene sequence: CDR1 LGHNA, CDR2 YSLEER. CDR3 nucleotide sequence: TGCGCCAGCAGCCACGGACTGGACAGTACCTACGAGCAGTACTTC. It codes for CASSHGLDSTYEQYF.

This clonotype occurred many times. The V and J genes are TRBV29-1 and TRBJ1-3, with D unclear. The germline V and J ends were trimmed by 4 bases and 0 bases, with 16 bases remaining between them. The V gene's germline CDR1 is SQVTM and CDR2 ANQGSEA. There are 16 residues in the CDR3. In DNA, the CDR3 is TGCAGCGTTGCCGGGCTAAGAGCAGCCTCTGGAAACACCATATATTTT. The encoded protein is CSVAGLRAASGNTIYF.

The chain carries TRBV12-3 or TRBV12-4 and TRBJ1-1; no reliable D call. There are 12 residues in the CDR3. Trimming left V 3 bases short and J 7 bases short, with 9 bases between. CDR3 in amino acids: CASSFRGVEAFF. The CDR3 coding sequence is TGTGCCAGCAGTTTTCGCGGGGTTGAAGCTTTCTTT.

This rearrangement joins TRBV11-1 to TRBJ2-5, with D possibly called TRBD1 or TRBD2 (5 bases each). CDR1 is SGHAT, CDR2 FQDESV, per germline (reference sequence). The CDR3 is made up of 16 amino acids. Trimming pared 3 bases from V and 5 bases from J, leaving 19 bases between. CDR3 bases: TGTGCCAGCAGCTTTTATCGGGGACCATCGGGGGAGACCCAGTACTTC. This codes for CASSFYRGPSGETQYF.

This clonotype appeared a few times. The chain recombines TRBV5-1 with TRBJ2-1, with D perhaps TRBD2 (6 bases). CDR3 length: 13 residues. V was shortened by 5 bases and J by 7 bases, with 13 bases between the two germline ends. The germline V gene encodes CDR1 SGHRS and CDR2 YFSETQ. In DNA, the CDR3 is TGCGCCAGCAGTCGGGAGTTGGGGAATGAGCAGTTCTTC. It encodes CASSRELGNEQFF.

This clonotype was found a few times. The CDR3, as DNA: TGTGCCAGTAGTATAGTCGTTTGGAGGGGACGACAGCCCCAGCATTTT. Protein sequence: CASSIVVWRGRQPQHF. The V gene is TRBV19, the J gene TRBJ1-5, with D possibly TRBD1 on 5 matching bases. The CDR3 has 16 residues. Germline CDR1 is LNHDA and CDR2 is SQIVND (reference sequence). Trimming cost V 1 base and J 7 bases, with 17 bases left between them.

V gene TRBV19 combines with J gene TRBJ2-2; TRBD2 matches 9 bases. The J segment lost 1 base and the V segment lost 5 bases, leaving 11 bases of the junction unmatched. Germline CDR1 reads LNHDA; CDR2 reads SQIVND (reference sequence). CDR3 length: 18 residues. DNA for the CDR3: TGTGCCAGTAGTTTCCTAGCGGGATTAAGCCGGAACACCGGGGAGCTGTTTTTT. Translated: CASSFLAGLSRNTGELFF.

This clonotype was seen more than once but under ten times. This chain links TRBV11-2 with TRBJ2-1; TRBD1 agrees at 10 bases. V lost 5 bases and J lost 5; bases outside the gene matches: 9. The germline V gene encodes CDR1 SGHAT and CDR2 FQNNGV. The CDR3 contains 16 residues. For the CDR3, the DNA is TGTGCCAGCAGCCCAACCCCGGGACAGGGGAACAATGAGCAGTTCTTC. It is translated as CASSPTPGQGNNEQFF.

A few counts support this clonotype. V and J are TRBV25-1 and TRBJ1-6; TRBD1 is a possible D gene (5 bases). V lost 7 bases and J lost 7, with 8 bases in between. The CDR3 loop spans 12 amino acids. Germline CDR1 and CDR2: MGHDK and SYGVNS. The CDR3 here is CASTGRNSPLHF. DNA of the CDR3: TGTGCCAGCACAGGGAGGAATTCACCCCTCCACTTT.

This chain connects TRBV28 to TRBJ2-4; D is perhaps TRBD1 (7 bases). The CDR3 covers 16 residues. Germline CDR1 reads MDHEN; CDR2 reads SYDVKM. V was pared by 2 bases and J by 10 bases, with 21 bases between. As DNA, the CDR3 is TGTGCCAGCAGTTTAGCGGAGGGGGCGGGCAAAAGGATTCAGTACTTC. Encoded protein: CASSLAEGAGKRIQYF.

Of note for this clonotype: It is likely a read error, because the conserved phenylalanine at the end of the CDR3 is missing. The rearrangement uses TRBV5-1 and TRBJ2-5; D is perhaps TRBD1 (5 bases). Between the trimmed V and J ends, which lost 2 bases and 4 bases, there was a span of 6 bases. CDR1 and CDR2 from the germline V gene are SGHRS and YFSETQ. The CDR3 length is 12 residues. The CDR3 reads CASSFQGETQYL. CDR3 sequence (DNA): TGCGCCAGCAGCTTCCAGGGAGAGACCCAGTACCTC.

V usage is TRBV7-6 and J usage is TRBJ1-4; D may be TRBD1 (5 bases). The germline V gene has CDR1 SGHVS and CDR2 FNYEAQ. This CDR3 contains 15 residues. The V end was cut by 4 bases, the J end by 0 bases, with 9 bases between. The CDR3 DNA reads TGTGCCAGCAGCTATACGACAGCAACTAATGAAAAACTGTTTTTT. As protein: CASSYTTATNEKLFF.

This clonotype was seen a handful of times. V usage is TRBV5-1 and J usage is TRBJ2-3; TRBD2 matches at 10 bases. Germline V gives CDR1 SGHRS, CDR2 YFSETQ. CDR3 length equals 15 residues. Trimming removed 5 bases from V and 6 bases from J; junction bases left unmatched: 9. The CDR3 loop reads CASRQIAGGSDTQYF. DNA for the CDR3: TGCGCCAGCAGACAAATAGCGGGAGGTTCGGATACGCAGTATTTT.

V usage is TRBV4-2 and J usage is TRBJ1-1, with D tentatively TRBD1 (5 bases). CDR1 LGHNA and CDR2 YNFKEQ come from the germline V gene. The CDR3 covers 18 residues. The V and J ends lost 1 base and 1 base respectively, with 19 bases between them. The CDR3 nucleotides read TGTGCCAGCAGCCAAGGAGGCTTCCGGGGACCGCGGAACACTGAAGCTTTCTTT. This codes for CASSQGGFRGPRNTEAFF.

The chain has TRBV9 and TRBJ2-3, with D hard to call. The CDR3 length is 14 residues. Trimming pared 0 bases from V and 5 bases from J, leaving 10 bases between. The germline gives CDR1 SGDLS, CDR2 YYNGEE. CDR3 bases: TGTGCCAGCAGCGTAGTGATCGGTGGAGATACGCAGTATTTT. Translating it yields CASSVVIGGDTQYF.